This T cell receptor (beta chain) derives from a study of T-cell memory formation after mild COVID-19. The study's findings and limits: Contracting clones localized mainly to CM and EM when CD4+ and mainly to EMRA when CD8+.

This clonotype showed up just a few times. Its target is not known. Looked up from germline, CDR1 is SEHNR and CDR2 is FQNEAQ (reference sequence). The CDR3 extends over 15 amino acids. The V end lost 3 bases, the J end lost 0 bases, and 6 bases lay between the germline ends. From the 5' RACE reads, TCRdb called clonotypes with MiXCR, one entry per CDR3 protein. The data contain approximately 350,000 distinct CDR3 sequences, 10% to 15% of them singletons. The specimen was PBMCs or a T cell subset sorted from them (not recorded which). This TCR derives from a young man who had mild COVID-19 (a few samples of this study predate the infection). Cell type and time point are not known. This sequence joins TRBV7-9 and TRBJ2-6; D ambiguous. CDR3 sequence (DNA): TGTGCCAGCAGCTTTCATCGCTCTGGGGCCAACGTCCTGACTTTC. Residues: CASSFHRSGANVLTF.